The rows below give T cell receptor beta chains drawn from one sample of a study of OX40 agonist ivuxolimab in advanced cancers. Repertoires were generated with immunoSEQ multiplex PCR, while TCRdb's copy carries only in-frame clones and drops some. The top ten clones hold 15% to 19% of a sample with tens of thousands of clones, around 94% of them seen once. Material: CD4+ or CD8+ T cells sorted from blood, obtained in a trial of the OX40 agonist ivuxolimab. These receptors were taken from an adult with an advanced solid tumor such as melanoma, head and neck, liver or kidney cancer. CDR3s include the opening cysteine and the closing phenylalanine or tryptophan. Fields, in order: D gene, V gene, clone size, J gene, CDR3 protein, CDR3 DNA. The D gene is left open where the match is weak. Part of the rows lack a size; the others show once, few, many or a class for expanded clones.

.	TRBV15	.	TRBJ1-1	CATSSLPGDPGGNTEAFF	TGTGCCACCAGCAGCTTACCGGGGGACCCCGGAGGGAACACTGAAGCTTTCTTT
TRBD1	TRBV7-9	few	TRBJ2-7	CASTIDRAYEQYF	TGTGCCAGCACCATCGACAGGGCCTACGAGCAGTACTTC
.	TRBV12-5	.	TRBJ2-1	CASGLSPQVYNEQFF	TGTGCTAGTGGTTTGTCTCCTCAGGTCTACAATGAGCAGTTCTTC
.	TRBV4-2	.	TRBJ2-7	CASSQLRDYEQYF	TGTGCCAGCAGCCAACTCAGGGACTACGAGCAGTACTTC
.	TRBV12-2	.	TRBJ2-2	CASRKLAAGFTGELFF	TGTGCAAGTCGCAAACTCGCAGCGGGTTTCACCGGGGAGCTGTTTTTT
.	TRBV10-1	.	TRBJ2-7	CASSETRRDPYEQYF	TGCGCCAGCAGTGAGACTCGGAGGGACCCCTACGAGCAGTACTTC
.	TRBV5-1	.	TRBJ2-7	CASSLEQADEQYF	TGCGCCAGCAGCTTGGAACAGGCAGACGAGCAGTACTTC
.	TRBV15	.	TRBJ1-1	CATSRDRGEPVAFF	TGTGCCACCAGCAGAGATCGGGGGGAACCGGTAGCTTTCTTT
.	TRBV7-6	once	TRBJ2-1	CASTGTALNEQFF	TGTGCCAGCACCGGGACTGCCCTGAATGAGCAGTTCTTC
.	TRBV27	once	TRBJ2-7	CASSFGGVLGEQYF	TGTGCCAGCAGTTTTGGAGGGGTCCTCGGGGAGCAGTACTTC
.	TRBV4-3	.	TRBJ2-2	CASSQVGPNTGELFF	TGCGCCAGCAGCCAAGTTGGACCGAACACCGGGGAGCTGTTTTTT
TRBD2	TRBV6-5	.	TRBJ2-3	CASSSSSGGRDTQYF	TGTGCCAGCAGTTCGTCTAGCGGGGGGCGAGATACGCAGTATTTT
.	TRBV11-2	.	TRBJ2-5	CASSLVPQDRVETQYF	TGTGCCAGCAGCTTAGTTCCACAAGACAGAGTTGAGACCCAGTACTTC
TRBD1	TRBV6-1	.	TRBJ1-4	CASSRTGENEKLFF	TGTGCCAGCAGTCGGACAGGGGAGAATGAAAAACTGTTTTTT
.	TRBV7-2	.	TRBJ2-7	CASSLGWGEQYF	TGTGCCAGCAGCCTAGGGTGGGGTGAGCAGTACTTC
.	TRBV5-4	.	TRBJ1-1	CASSSPDRLNTEAFF	TGTGCCAGCAGCAGCCCCGATCGACTGAACACTGAAGCTTTCTTT
TRBD1	TRBV27	.	TRBJ1-5	CASSYRGISNQPQHF	TGTGCCAGCAGTTACAGGGGCATTAGCAATCAGCCCCAGCATTTT
.	TRBV10-3	.	TRBJ2-5	CAISEGMAGQETQYF	TGTGCCATCAGTGAGGGGATGGCAGGACAAGAGACCCAGTACTTC
.	TRBV27	.	TRBJ2-3	CASMGFTDTQYF	TGTGCCAGCATGGGATTCACAGATACGCAGTATTTT
TRBD2	TRBV7-7	.	TRBJ2-1	CASSSGLAGGNNEQFF	TGTGCTAGCAGCTCCGGACTAGCGGGAGGGAATAATGAGCAGTTCTTC
TRBD1	TRBV7-9	.	TRBJ2-7	CASSLFGQEYYEQYF	TGTGCCAGCAGCTTATTCGGACAGGAGTACTACGAGCAGTACTTC
TRBD2	TRBV19	.	TRBJ2-7	CASSIYAGGLYEQYF	TGTGCCAGTAGTATTTATGCGGGAGGGCTTTACGAGCAGTACTTC
.	TRBV6-5	.	TRBJ2-7	CASRAHGGDLYEQYF	TGTGCCAGCAGGGCTCACGGGGGCGATCTCTACGAGCAGTACTTC
TRBD1	TRBV28	.	TRBJ2-7	CASSLPSGTGAYEQYF	TGTGCCAGCAGCCTACCCTCAGGGACAGGGGCCTACGAGCAGTACTTC
.	TRBV4-3	.	TRBJ2-2	CASSQGSRTENTGELFF	TGCGCCAGCAGCCAAGGGAGTCGGACGGAGAACACCGGGGAGCTGTTTTTT
TRBD1	TRBV5-6	.	TRBJ2-2	CASDRGAGELFF	TGTGCCAGCGACAGGGGTGCCGGGGAGCTGTTTTTT
TRBD2	TRBV4-3	.	TRBJ2-1	CASSQDPSGTYNEQFF	TGCGCCAGCAGCCAAGATCCTAGCGGGACCTACAATGAGCAGTTCTTC
TRBD1	TRBV7-9	.	TRBJ2-7	CASSLSQGAMNEQYF	TGTGCCAGCAGCCTGTCACAGGGGGCGATGAACGAGCAGTACTTC
TRBD2	TRBV2	.	TRBJ2-1	CASSEWAGGYNEQFF	TGTGCCAGCAGTGAATGGGCGGGAGGGTACAATGAGCAGTTCTTC
.	TRBV7-6	.	TRBJ1-4	CASSSTGVNEKLFF	TGTGCCAGCAGCTCGACAGGCGTTAATGAAAAACTGTTTTTT
.	TRBV13	.	TRBJ2-7	CASSLFGQDYYSYEQYF	TGTGCCAGCAGCTTATTCGGGCAGGACTATTACTCCTACGAGCAGTACTTC
.	TRBV28	.	TRBJ1-2	CASSLSLRGPNYGYTF	TGTGCCAGCAGTTTATCGCTCCGGGGGCCTAACTATGGCTACACCTTC
.	TRBV29-1	few	TRBJ1-1	CSVGTANTEAFF	TGCAGCGTTGGGACGGCGAACACTGAAGCTTTCTTT
.	TRBV5-1	.	TRBJ2-3	CASSLGDWGTDTQYF	TGCGCCAGCAGCTTGGGGGACTGGGGCACAGATACGCAGTATTTT
.	TRBV6-1	.	TRBJ2-1	CASSSDHSGRGEQFF	TGTGCCAGCAGTTCGGACCATTCCGGGCGGGGTGAGCAGTTCTTC
.	TRBV9	.	TRBJ2-3	CASSGRTQYF	TGTGCCAGCAGCGGGCGTACGCAGTATTTT
TRBD2	TRBV5-6	.	TRBJ2-1	CASSVGLAGGPYNEQFF	TGTGCCAGCAGCGTGGGACTAGCGGGAGGGCCCTACAATGAGCAGTTCTTC
TRBD2	TRBV19	.	TRBJ2-5	CASSMTSGSQETQYF	TGTGCCAGTAGTATGACTAGCGGGAGCCAAGAGACCCAGTACTTC
.	TRBV6-5	.	TRBJ1-5	CASSYGSNQPQHF	TGTGCCAGCAGTTATGGTTCCAATCAGCCCCAGCATTTT
TRBD1	TRBV27	.	TRBJ1-2	CASSLSPSQPSTGDYISNYGYTF	TGTGCCAGCAGTTTATCTCCATCGCAACCCTCGACAGGGGACTATATTTCTAACTATGGCTACACCTTC
TRBD1	TRBV9	.	TRBJ2-2	CASSVPGQASIGTGELFF	TGTGCCAGCAGCGTACCCGGACAGGCCTCCATTGGGACCGGGGAGCTGTTTTTT
TRBD1	TRBV7-9	.	TRBJ1-2	CASSTTTGKVQGYTF	TGTGCCAGCAGCACTACGACAGGGAAGGTTCAAGGCTACACCTTC
.	TRBV7-9	few	TRBJ1-1	CASSSALNTEAFF	TGTGCCAGCAGCTCCGCTTTGAACACTGAAGCTTTCTTT
.	TRBV6-1	.	TRBJ1-4	CASSEILGSEKLFF	TGTGCCAGCAGTGAAATCTTAGGGAGTGAAAAACTGTTTTTT
.	TRBV29-1	.	TRBJ2-7	CSVEETGNEQYF	TGCAGCGTTGAAGAAACCGGGAACGAGCAGTACTTC
.	TRBV11-2	.	TRBJ1-3	CASSLGLGGGNTIYF	TGTGCCAGCAGCTTAGGACTAGGGGGTGGAAACACCATATATTTT
.	TRBV4-3	.	TRBJ1-5	CASSQDGDYSNQPQHF	TGCGCCAGCAGCCAAGACGGGGATTATAGCAATCAGCCCCAGCATTTT
TRBD1	TRBV27	.	TRBJ1-1	CASSFDRGRGTEAFF	TGTGCCAGCAGTTTCGACAGGGGCAGGGGCACTGAAGCTTTCTTT
.	TRBV25-1	once	TRBJ1-1	CATGRTNTEAFF	TGTGCCACCGGACGGACGAACACTGAAGCTTTCTTT
TRBD1	TRBV13	.	TRBJ1-4	CASSNRDRHLFNEKLFF	TGTGCCAGCAGCAACCGGGACAGGCATCTTTTTAATGAAAAACTGTTTTTT
TRBD2	TRBV7-8	once	TRBJ2-1	CASSSSTLADNEQFF	TGTGCCAGCAGCTCCTCGACACTAGCGGACAATGAGCAGTTCTTC